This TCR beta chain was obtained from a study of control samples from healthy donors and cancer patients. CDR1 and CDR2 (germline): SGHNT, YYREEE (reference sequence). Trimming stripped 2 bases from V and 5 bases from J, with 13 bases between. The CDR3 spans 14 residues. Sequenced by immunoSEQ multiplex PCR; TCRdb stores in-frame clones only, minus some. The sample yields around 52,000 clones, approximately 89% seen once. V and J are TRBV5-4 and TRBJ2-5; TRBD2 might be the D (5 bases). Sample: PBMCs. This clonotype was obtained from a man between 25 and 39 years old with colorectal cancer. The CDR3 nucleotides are TGTGCCAGCAGCTTCGAGGGTTTAGGCGAGACCCAGTACTTC. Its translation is CASSFEGLGETQYF.